These T cell receptor beta chains were read from a single sample in a study of sequential checkpoint blockade in melanoma. The method was immunoSEQ multiplex PCR; TCRdb's version includes in-frame clones alone and lacks a portion of them. The data show about 1,200 clones, with approximately 19% seen just once and roughly 8.3% held by the top ten. The sequenced sample was tumor tissue (inferred from file names), obtained from a patient given nivolumab and ipilimumab in sequence. These receptors all come from a human donor with melanoma. Both conserved end residues are part of each CDR3.

J gene	V gene	CDR3 protein
TRBJ2-4	TRBV6-8	CASSPWTGSGIQYF
TRBJ2-3	TRBV28	CASNFGLAGTDTQYF
TRBJ2-7	TRBV6-8	CATGLAGAPGEQYF
TRBJ2-7	TRBV6-8	CASSYSRQGANEQYF
TRBJ2-7	TRBV18	CASSGRTSYEQYF
TRBJ2-6	TRBV6-8	CASSEPGQPLSGANVLTF
TRBJ1-5	TRBV9	CASSTTGGSGQPQHF
TRBJ2-5	TRBV12-5	CASGLGGPGGGETQYF
TRBJ2-2	TRBV5-1	CASSSTANTGELFF
TRBJ2-3	TRBV11-3	CASSLQGRTDTSTDTQYF
TRBJ2-7	TRBV6-8	CASRGTGAYEQYF
TRBJ2-3	TRBV6-8	CASNKGSGGDTQYF
TRBJ1-2	TRBV9	CASSVEGASNYGYTF
TRBJ2-7	TRBV28	CATRNQGGYEQYF
TRBJ1-1	TRBV11-3	CASSQVEGGTEAFF
TRBJ1-1	TRBV6-1	CASSEGANTEAFF
TRBJ1-1	TRBV25-1	CASSEAGYTEAFF
TRBJ2-2	TRBV11-3	CASSQLGRVGGDHTGELFF
TRBJ2-1	TRBV28	CASSSLAGGIYNEQFF
TRBJ2-2	TRBV11-3	CASSLTSGGNTGELFF
TRBJ1-4	TRBV9	CASSPWGQGVNEKLFF
TRBJ2-7	TRBV28	CASSFNPAGQGYEQYF
TRBJ2-7	TRBV14	CASSQEFFSEQYF
TRBJ2-5	TRBV6-8	CASSWARQGRETQYF
TRBJ2-1	TRBV6-8	CASSLRAGLESYNEQFF
TRBJ2-3	TRBV6-8	CASSYSAESDTQYF
TRBJ1-1	TRBV11-3	CASSAQGGDGEAFF
TRBJ1-1	TRBV5-1	CASSTGSADLTEAFF
TRBJ1-2	TRBV9	CASSSGYAYGYTF
TRBJ2-5	TRBV11-3	CASSPTSGGPETQYF
TRBJ2-7	TRBV11-3	CASSPFPGTNYEQYF
TRBJ1-3	TRBV25-1	CASGKTGPSGNTIYF
TRBJ1-2	TRBV28	CASSLLMGGPNYGYTF
TRBJ1-1	TRBV11-3	CASSSQGVSTEAFF
TRBJ2-2	TRBV11-3	CASREGAWRKNTGELFF
TRBJ2-5	TRBV6-8	CASSPYRGPETQYF